One sample yielded the 4 T cell receptor beta chains listed below, sequenced in a study of cytomegalovirus exposure and HLA in healthy donors. Method: immunoSEQ multiplex PCR; TCRdb's copy keeps in-frame clones and lacks some. Here the sample spans about 49,000 clones, 92% being singletons. The sequenced sample consisted of PBMCs. These receptor sequences come from a man between 18 and 35 years old in good health and CMV-seronegative.

The chain recombines TRBV5-1 with TRBJ2-7, with 11 positions matching TRBD1. The CDR3 sequence is 14 residues long. The V gene end was trimmed by 0 bases and the J gene end by 5 bases; junction bases not matched to a gene: 1. Germline CDR1 SGHRS, CDR2 YFSETQ. The CDR3 DNA follows: TGCGCCAGCAGCTTGGGGACAGGGGGCCACGAGCAGTACTTC. Translated, it gives CASSLGTGGHEQYF.

The rearrangement uses TRBV5-4 and TRBJ2-3; 7 bases are a match to TRBD2. This CDR3 contains 16 residues. Germline trimming cut 1 base from V and 2 bases from J; bases unmatched to any gene: 7. Per germline, CDR1 SGHNT and CDR2 YYREEE (reference sequence). Here the CDR3 reads CASSLISGSPTDTQYF. The CDR3 DNA follows: TGTGCCAGCAGCTTGATTAGCGGGTCGCCCACAGATACGCAGTATTTT.

The chain couples TRBV5-6 to TRBJ2-3; TRBD1 matches 10 bases. Trimming at V came to 0 bases and at J to 4 bases, leaving 5 bases not matched to a gene. Germline V lookup: CDR1 SGHDT, CDR2 YYEEEE. This CDR3 comprises 16 residues. CDR3: CASSLVGQGSPDTQYF. For the CDR3, the DNA is TGTGCCAGCAGCTTGGTGGGACAGGGGTCCCCAGATACGCAGTATTTT.

The rearrangement joins TRBV18 to TRBJ1-1, with 8 bases lining up with TRBD1. V trimming: 5 bases; J trimming: 1 base; junction bases outside the gene matches: 12. The germline gives CDR1 KGHSH, CDR2 LQKENI. This CDR3 spans 17 amino acids. Written as DNA, the CDR3 is TGTGCCAGCTCATTAGGACAGGGCGGACCAAGGAACACTGAAGCTTTCTTT. Protein: CASSLGQGGPRNTEAFF.